The rows below give T cell receptor beta chains drawn from one sample of a study of T-cell memory formation after mild COVID-19. Via MiXCR, TCRdb re-called the 5' RACE reads, giving one row per CDR3 protein. The repertoire includes about 400,000 distinct CDR3 sequences, 13% to 15% of them detected once, and around 22% sits in the top ten. Sequencing used PBMCs or a T cell subset sorted from them (not recorded which). The receptors were gathered from a man aged 18 to 29 who had mild COVID-19 (a few samples of this study predate the infection). Cell type and time point are not known. CDR3s include the opening cysteine and the closing phenylalanine or tryptophan. Fields, in order: CDR3 protein, V gene, J gene.

CSATVAGADKNIQYF	TRBV20-1	TRBJ2-4
CATSRADREAEAFF	TRBV15	TRBJ1-1
CASSAGWGNEQFF	TRBV7-2	TRBJ2-1
CASSLVEEDTQYF	TRBV5-1	TRBJ2-3
CASASQGLRMNTEAFF	TRBV27	TRBJ1-1
CASSESASGGKDTQYF	TRBV10-1	TRBJ2-3
CASSLRQGETQYF	TRBV5-1	TRBJ2-5
CASSLLASGVRDTQYF	TRBV12-3/TRBV12-4	TRBJ2-3
CASSFTSSPETQYF	TRBV28	TRBJ2-5
CASGPGWTNEKLFF	TRBV12-5	TRBJ1-4
CAISVAGTSKVNEQFF	TRBV10-3	TRBJ2-1
CASSLALTLGYGYTF	TRBV7-2	TRBJ1-2
CASSYSAREAFF	TRBV6-2/TRBV6-3	TRBJ1-1
CATRQGYDTQYF	TRBV28	TRBJ2-3
CASSLGRFNQPQHF	TRBV7-2	TRBJ1-5
CASLLGYGYTF	TRBV6-1	TRBJ1-2
CASSVGGGHTEAFF	TRBV9	TRBJ1-1
CASSHADRGANEKLFF	TRBV4-2	TRBJ1-4